A single TCR beta chain is shown here with its context. Its antigen is still unknown. The PCR made use of 60 Vbeta and 13 Jbeta primers. The data were produced by immunoSEQ multiplex PCR, yet TCRdb's version contains in-frame clones alone and is incomplete. There are about 120,000 clones in the sample; under 80% occur only once, and under 14% lies in the top ten. Looked up from germline, CDR1 is LNHDA and CDR2 is SQIVND (reference sequence). Trimming shortened V by 7 bases and J by 1 base, and 13 bases separated the two germline ends. There are 14 residues in the CDR3. This specimen belongs to a study of cytomegalovirus exposure and HLA in healthy donors. Study findings and constraints: Serostatus for CMV was the only available immune exposure information. Exclusion as indistinguishable affected some V segments, including TRBV6-2 and TRBV6-3.

The V and J genes are TRBV19 and TRBJ1-1; the D gene is possibly TRBD1 (5 bases). The sequence came from a woman aged 50 to 65 in good health and CMV-seropositive. The sequenced sample consisted of PBMCs. CDR3 protein: CASTNGATNTEAFF. CDR3 in DNA: TGTGCCAGTACCAATGGGGCTACGAACACTGAAGCTTTCTTT.